The table lists the clone carrying this T cell receptor (beta chain) with a count of one. These data originate in a study of CD4 T cells in relation to SARS-CoV-2 and coronaviruses. Unexposed donor CD4+ T cells date from about 2011-2019, before the COVID-19 pandemic. Naive and memory CD4+ T cell DNA was deep-sequenced without culture. The assay was immunoSEQ multiplex PCR, and TCRdb's table has in-frame clones only and misses some. The sample carries 68,000 or so clones, approximately 95% recorded once. The germline V gene encodes CDR1 KGHSH and CDR2 LQKENI. Trimming pared 3 bases from V and 0 bases from J, leaving 9 bases between. This CDR3 comprises 15 residues.

The chain is built from TRBV18 and TRBJ1-5; weak D call: TRBD1 (5 bases). The receptor's source is a human donor in good health. What was sequenced was naive CD4+ T cells from PBMCs. As for subset: naive CD4+ T cells isolated by negative enrichment. The DNA for the CDR3 is TGTGCCAGCTCACCGGGGGGGAATAGCAATCAGCCCCAGCATTTT. It yields the protein CASSPGGNSNQPQHF. The full variable domain, with the rest looked up from reference TRBV18 and TRBJ1-5, is NAGVMQNPRHLVRRRGQEARLRCSPMKGHSHVYWYRQLPEEGLKFMVYLQKENIIDESGMPKERFSAEFPKEGPSILRIQQVVRGDSAAYFCASSPGGNSNQPQHFGDGTRLSIL.